A selection of T cell receptor beta chains follows, all from one sample in a study of type 1 and type 2 diabetes patients. TCRdb passed the multiplex PCR reads through MiXCR, listing each CDR3 protein once. Of about 270,000 distinct CDR3 sequences in the sample, around 47% were seen once. The sample taken for sequencing was peripheral blood mononuclear cells (PBMCs). The receptors were gathered from a young man with type 2 diabetes. The CDR3 runs from the conserved cysteine through the conserved F or W. Each record gives: V gene, J gene, D gene, clone size, CDR3 DNA, CDR3 protein. A D gene is named only where the DNA matches it firmly. Not all rows give a size; the values are once, few, many and, for expanded clones, a class.

TRBV7-2,TRBJ1-2,NA,few,TGTGCCAGCAGCTTAGACGGGAGAGGCTACACCTTC,CASSLDGRGYTF
TRBV14,TRBJ2-7,TRBD1,few,TGTGCCAGCAGCCGGCGACAGGGGCCCCACGAGCAGTACTTC,CASSRRQGPHEQYF
TRBV2,TRBJ1-1,TRBD1,NA,TGTGCCAGCAGTACAGGGGAAGTGAACACTGAAGCTTTCTTT,CASSTGEVNTEAFF
TRBV20-1,TRBJ1-5,TRBD1,NA,TGCAGTGCTAGAGGGACAGGGGTTGTTCAGCCCCAGCATTTT,CSARGTGVVQPQHF
TRBV27,TRBJ2-7,NA,NA,TGTGCCAGCAGTGACAGCGGGCTGTTCGCCTACGAGCAGTACTTC,CASSDSGLFAYEQYF
TRBV29-1,TRBJ1-2,NA,NA,TGCAGCGTTTTGGGGCAGCTCTATGGCTACACCTTC,CSVLGQLYGYTF
TRBV4-1,TRBJ2-5,NA,NA,TGCGCCAGCAGCTACACGGGCAGGGAAGAGACCCAGTACTTC,CASSYTGREETQYF
TRBV30,TRBJ2-5,NA,NA,TGTGCCTCCCCTGGCCGTATGGGGACCCAGTACTTC,CASPGRMGTQYF
TRBV19,TRBJ2-1,NA,NA,TGTGCCAGTAGTATACGGTTTGGGGCAGAGCAGCTCTTC,CASSIRFGAEQLF
TRBV25-1,TRBJ2-3,NA,NA,TGTGCCAGCAGTGAATTAGGGGGACCTAGCACAGATACGCAGTATTTT,CASSELGGPSTDTQYF
TRBV7-8,TRBJ2-3,TRBD2,few,TGTGCCAGCAGCTTAGCCCGGGGAGGGCCAGATACGCAGTATTTT,CASSLARGGPDTQYF
TRBV30,TRBJ1-3,NA,NA,TGTGCCTGGGGACGGAACTCTGGAAACACCATATATTTT,CAWGRNSGNTIYF
TRBV10-3,TRBJ2-7,NA,many,TGTGCCATCAGCGCCGACCGAACCGATCTCTACGAGCAGTACTTC,CAISADRTDLYEQYF
TRBV2,TRBJ1-4,NA,many,TGTGCCAGCAGTGGACGTGAAGGAGAAAAACTGTTTTTT,CASSGREGEKLFF
TRBV5-1,TRBJ2-1,TRBD2,NA,TGCGCCAGCAGACCTAGCGGGAGTGGCTACAATGAGCAGTTCTTC,CASRPSGSGYNEQFF
TRBV28,TRBJ2-7,NA,few,TGTGCCAGCAGTATCCCAGGTAACGAGCAGTACTTC,CASSIPGNEQYF
TRBV14,TRBJ2-7,NA,many,TGTGCCAGCAGCCAACAGGCTGGCTACGAGCAGTACTTC,CASSQQAGYEQYF
TRBV15,TRBJ1-2,NA,few,TGTGCCACCAGCAGAGATGAAGGGGGGCACTATGGCTACACCTTC,CATSRDEGGHYGYTF
TRBV29-1,TRBJ2-1,TRBD1,NA,TGCAGCGGACAGGGTGTAAACTACAATGAGCAGTTCTTC,CSGQGVNYNEQFF
TRBV11-2,TRBJ2-7,NA,NA,TGTGCCAGCAGCCAAGGGGGGTACACCTACGAGCAGTACTTC,CASSQGGYTYEQYF
TRBV9,TRBJ2-2,TRBD2,NA,TGTGCCAGCAGCGTATTAGCGGGGGTCTCCAACACCGGGGAGCTGTTTTTT,CASSVLAGVSNTGELFF
TRBV2,TRBJ2-5,NA,NA,TGTGCCAGCAGTGTCCAGGGCGGGGAGACCCAGTACTTC,CASSVQGGETQYF
TRBV6-2/TRBV6-3,TRBJ2-5,NA,NA,TGTGCCAGCACCAACCGGGGGGCAGACCAAGAGACCCAGTACTTC,CASTNRGADQETQYF
TRBV30,TRBJ2-1,TRBD2,NA,TGTGCATGGAGAACTCCCGCTAGCGGGATAAAGGAGCAGTTCTTC,CAWRTPASGIKEQFF
TRBV29-1,TRBJ1-1,NA,NA,TGCAGCGTTGAGTTAAGTGGCACTGAAGCTTTCTTT,CSVELSGTEAFF
TRBV27,TRBJ1-4,NA,NA,TGTGCCAGCAGTTTATACTCGGACGAGGAGGAAAAACTGTTTTTT,CASSLYSDEEEKLFF
TRBV11-2,TRBJ1-1,NA,NA,TGTGCCAGCGCCTCCGAGGGTCACACTGAAGCTTTCTTT,CASASEGHTEAFF
TRBV12-3/TRBV12-4,TRBJ2-7,NA,few,TGTGCCAGCAGTTTAGGGCGGGACCCTTTCTTTTACTACGAGCAGTACTTC,CASSLGRDPFFYYEQYF
TRBV20-1,TRBJ1-2,NA,NA,TGCAGTGCTGGGACCGCCTCCCGCGGTGGCTACACCTTC,CSAGTASRGGYTF
TRBV4-3,TRBJ1-4,NA,NA,TGCGCCAGCAGCCAAGATCCGGGAAATAATGAAAAACTGTTTTTT,CASSQDPGNNEKLFF
TRBV4-3,TRBJ1-1,TRBD1,NA,TGCGCCAGCAGCCAAGATAAGGGACAGAGGAACACTGGAGCTTTCTTT,CASSQDKGQRNTGAFF
TRBV6-6,TRBJ1-5,NA,NA,TGTGCCAGCAGTTACAGGACCAGACGGAACCCCGGTCAGCCCCAGCATTTT,CASSYRTRRNPGQPQHF